This T cell receptor beta chain was sequenced for a study of T cell responses to AZD1222 COVID-19 vaccine. The CDR3 has 13 amino acids. From germline, CDR1 is SQVTM and CDR2 ANQGSEA. Trimming took 8 bases from V and 4 from J, leaving 17 bases between them. Profiled with immunoSEQ multiplex PCR; TCRdb holds only in-frame clones, not every one. The data show some 200,000 clones, just over 90% seen once. The receptor comes from an adult in good health. The sample was peripheral blood, taken on day 0 of AZD1222 vaccination. This chain uses TRBV29-1 with TRBJ1-1, with a weak D call TRBD1 (6 bases). CDR3 in DNA: TGCAGCCTGAGAACAGGGAGGGGCACTGAAGCTTTCTTT. Its translation is CSLRTGRGTEAFF.